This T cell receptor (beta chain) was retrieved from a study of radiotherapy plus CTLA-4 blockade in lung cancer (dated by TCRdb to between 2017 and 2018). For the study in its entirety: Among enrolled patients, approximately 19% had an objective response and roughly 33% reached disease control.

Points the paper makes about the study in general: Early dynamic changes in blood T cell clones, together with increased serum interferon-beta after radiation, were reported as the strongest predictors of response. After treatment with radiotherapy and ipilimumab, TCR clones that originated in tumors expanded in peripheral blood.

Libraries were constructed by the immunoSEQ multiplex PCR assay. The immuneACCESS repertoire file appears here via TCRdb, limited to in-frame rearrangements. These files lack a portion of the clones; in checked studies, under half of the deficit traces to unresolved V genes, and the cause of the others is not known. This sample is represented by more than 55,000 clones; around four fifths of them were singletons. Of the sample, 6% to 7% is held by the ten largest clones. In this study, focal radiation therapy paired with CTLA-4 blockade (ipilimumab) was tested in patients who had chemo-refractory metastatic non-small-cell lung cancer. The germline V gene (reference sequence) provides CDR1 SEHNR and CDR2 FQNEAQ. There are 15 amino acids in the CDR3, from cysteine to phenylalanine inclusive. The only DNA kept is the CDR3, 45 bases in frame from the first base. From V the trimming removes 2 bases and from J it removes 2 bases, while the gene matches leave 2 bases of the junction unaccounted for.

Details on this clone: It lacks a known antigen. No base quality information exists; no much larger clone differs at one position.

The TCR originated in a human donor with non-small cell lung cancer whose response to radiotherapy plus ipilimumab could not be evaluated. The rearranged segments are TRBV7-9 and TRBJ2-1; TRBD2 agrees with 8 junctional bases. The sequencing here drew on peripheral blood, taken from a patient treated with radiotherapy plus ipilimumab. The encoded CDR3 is CASSLSGLAYNEQFF. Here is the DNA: TGTGCCAGCAGCTTATCGGGACTAGCCTACAATGAGCAGTTCTTC.